The 19 T cell receptor beta chains listed next were all sequenced from one sample in a study of T cell repertoires in cytomegalovirus infection. TCRdb analysed the reads with MiXCR anew, one entry per CDR3 protein. Altogether approximately 140,000 distinct CDR3 sequences are present, under 8% being singletons, with the ten largest covering roughly 18%. Sequenced input: PBMCs. Receptors were obtained from a human donor in good health (CMV status not recorded). Some clones in this sample may be carry-over from other donors' samples.

This clonotype was seen only a few times. The rearrangement joins TRBV14 to TRBJ1-2; TRBD1 is a possible D gene (5 bases). The V end lost 3 bases, the J end lost 0 bases, and 11 bases lay between the germline ends. Per the germline V gene, CDR1 is SGHDN and CDR2 is FVKESK. The CDR3 length is 15 residues. CDR3 in DNA: TGTGCCAGCAGCCAGTCAGGGAGAGCTAACTATGGCTACACCTTC. Amino acids: CASSQSGRANYGYTF. Full variable domain (outside the CDR3, taken from reference TRBV14 and TRBJ1-2): EAGVTQFPSHSVIEKGQTVTLRCDPISGHDNLYWYRRVMGKEIKFLLHFVKESKQDESGMPNNRFLAERTGGTYSTLKVQPAELEDSGVYFCASSQSGRANYGYTFGSGTRLTVV.

This clonotype was recorded a few times. The rearrangement links TRBV14 to TRBJ1-2; D possibly corresponds to TRBD1 (6 bases). There are 18 residues in the CDR3. The V end was cut by 0 bases, the J end by 0 bases, with 17 bases between. In germline, CDR1 is SGHDN, CDR2 FVKESK. CDR3 in amino acids: CASSQELLGTTTNYGYTF. The CDR3 DNA reads TGTGCCAGCAGCCAAGAACTTCTGGGGACAACCACTAACTATGGCTACACCTTC.

The chain joins TRBV29-1 to TRBJ2-1; tentatively, D is TRBD1 (5 bases). The V gene's germline CDR1 is SQVTM and CDR2 ANQGSEA. Trimming left V 4 bases short and J 5 bases short, with 12 bases between. This CDR3 is 13 amino acids long. CDR3 in DNA: TGCAGCGTTGGACAGCTACTCCACAATGAGCAGTTCTTC. This encodes CSVGQLLHNEQFF.

V and J are TRBV2 and TRBJ2-5; 7 nucleotides match TRBD2. Unmatched junction bases numbered 2, after V lost 4 bases and J lost 0 bases. This CDR3 contains 14 residues. CDR1 is SNHLY, CDR2 FYNNEI, per germline. CDR3 protein: CASSGGGYQETQYF. DNA for the CDR3: TGTGCCAGCAGTGGGGGGGGTTACCAAGAGACCCAGTACTTC.

The chain links TRBV3-1 to TRBJ1-1; D is ambiguous. The CDR3 has 14 amino acids. The germline gives CDR1 LGHDT, CDR2 YNNKEL (reference sequence). Trimming left V 1 base short and J 3 bases short, with 9 bases between. CDR3 in amino acids: CASSQAAIDTEAFF. The CDR3 DNA is TGTGCCAGCAGCCAAGCGGCAATCGACACTGAAGCTTTCTTT. The whole variable domain, filled in from reference TRBV3-1 and TRBJ1-1, reads DTAVSQTPKYLVTQMGNDKSIKCEQNLGHDTMYWYKQDSKKFLKIMFSYNNKELIINETVPNRFSPKSPDKAHLNLHINSLELGDSAVYFCASSQAAIDTEAFFGQGTRLTVV.

There are a few counts of this clonotype. V and J are TRBV5-1 and TRBJ1-2; D is ambiguous. Germline-derived CDR1 and CDR2 are SGHRS and YFSETQ. The V end lost 0 bases, the J end lost 2 bases, and 8 bases lay between the germline ends. The CDR3 has 14 residues. The DNA for the CDR3 is TGCGCCAGCAGCTTGGCCGTCCAAAACTATGGCTACACCTTC. Its translation: CASSLAVQNYGYTF. The whole variable domain, filled in from reference TRBV5-1 and TRBJ1-2, reads KAGVTQTPRYLIKTRGQQVTLSCSPISGHRSVSWYQQTPGQGLQFLFEYFSETQRNKGNFPGRFSGRQFSNSRSEMNVSTLELGDSALYLCASSLAVQNYGYTFGSGTRLTVV.

This clonotype has a count of ten or more. This chain connects TRBV28 to TRBJ2-4; 7 nucleotides align to TRBD1. Germline V gene data show CDR1 as MDHEN and CDR2 as SYDVKM. V lost 6 bases and J lost 1; bases outside the gene matches: 6. The CDR3 runs 15 residues. The CDR3: CASRTGALAKNIQYF. DNA of the CDR3: TGTGCCAGCAGAACAGGGGCCCTGGCCAAAAACATTCAGTACTTC.

This clonotype appeared many times. The V and J genes are TRBV4-2 and TRBJ2-5, with D unclear. The CDR3 is 13 amino acids. Germline assignment: CDR1 LGHNA and CDR2 YNFKEQ. V was trimmed by 0 bases and J by 5 bases, leaving 7 bases between them. CDR3 in amino acids: CASSQDGRETQYF. CDR3 nucleotides: TGTGCCAGCAGCCAAGATGGTCGTGAGACCCAGTACTTC.

This clonotype was seen repeatedly, ten times or more. This chain joins TRBV20-1 and TRBJ1-5, with D possibly matching TRBD1 (6 bases). Germline assignment: CDR1 DFQATT and CDR2 SNEGSKA (reference sequence). Trimming stripped 0 bases from V and 6 bases from J, with 21 bases between. This CDR3 spans 17 amino acids. CDR3 DNA: TGCAGTGCTAGAGATGTGGGGGGCCGGGGGGCGGGTCAGCCCCAGCATTTT. This translates into CSARDVGGRGAGQPQHF.

As concerns this clonotype: This may be a read error: a much more frequent sequence differs by one nucleotide. Here the CDR3 DNA reads TGCGCCAGAAGCTTGGAGGGGGAAAATGAGCAGTTCTTC. Translated: CARSLEGENEQFF. This chain connects TRBV5-1 to TRBJ2-1; D possibly uses TRBD1 or TRBD2 (6 bases each). Germline V CDR1 and CDR2: SGHRS, YFSETQ. This CDR3 comprises 13 residues.

At least ten counts were recorded for this clonotype. The rearrangement joins TRBV28 to TRBJ1-2; 11 bases map to TRBD1. The V and J ends lost 3 bases and 7 bases, in that order; junction bases with no gene match: 16. This CDR3 has 18 residues. CDR1 is MDHEN and CDR2 is SYDVKM in the germline V gene. CDR3 coding DNA: TGTGCCAGCAGTTTCCTAATACCGGACAGGGGGCGGAAAAGTGGCTACACCTTC. Protein product: CASSFLIPDRGRKSGYTF.

This clonotype was seen repeatedly, ten times or more. The CDR3 coding sequence is TGTGCCAGCAGCCTAACTAGCGGGGGAGCCCAAGAGACCCAGTACTTC. Translated: CASSLTSGGAQETQYF. This rearrangement joins TRBV7-2 to TRBJ2-5; 11 bases are shared with TRBD2. Germline CDR1 SGHTA, CDR2 FQGNSA. The CDR3 has 16 residues. Germline trimming cut 5 bases from V and 1 base from J; bases unmatched to any gene: 6. Full variable domain (missing parts from reference TRBV7-2 and TRBJ2-5): GAGVSQSPSNKVTEKGKDVELRCDPISGHTALYWYRQSLGQGLEFLIYFQGNSAPDKSGLPSDRFSAERTGGSVSTLTIQRTQQEDSAVYLCASSLTSGGAQETQYFGPGTRLLVL.

This clonotype appeared a few times. CDR3: CASSYTRGGADTQYF. The CDR3 DNA reads TGTGCCAGCAGTTATACGCGGGGGGGCGCAGATACGCAGTATTTT. V usage is TRBV2 and J usage is TRBJ2-3, with TRBD2 identical over 9 bases. In germline, CDR1 is SNHLY, CDR2 FYNNEI. J gave up 4 bases and V 5 bases, and 7 bases lay outside the gene matches. This CDR3 region has 15 residues.

This clonotype was recorded at least ten times. The chain joins TRBV7-9 to TRBJ1-1; 7 bases are shared with TRBD1. The germline V gene has CDR1 SEHNR and CDR2 FQNEAQ (reference sequence). V shed 6 bases, J shed 0 bases, and the junction held 4 bases outside the gene matches. CDR3 length equals 14 residues. Here the CDR3 reads CASRSGQMNTEAFF. Here the CDR3 DNA reads TGTGCCAGCAGGTCGGGACAGATGAACACTGAAGCTTTCTTT.

This clonotype was seen ten or more times. The chain is built from TRBV6-2 or TRBV6-3 and TRBJ2-7; possible D gene TRBD1, 6 bases. In germline, CDR1 is MNHEY, CDR2 SVGEGT. The germline V and J ends were trimmed by 11 bases and 0 bases, with 17 bases remaining between them. The CDR3 spans 14 residues. The CDR3 spells CAHGGPTPSYEQYF. The CDR3 DNA reads as TGTGCCCATGGGGGCCCGACACCCTCCTACGAGCAGTACTTC.

This clonotype has just a few counts. The chain couples TRBV20-1 to TRBJ1-2, with D unclear. Trimming left V 8 bases short and J 2 bases short, with 21 bases between. The CDR3 has 15 residues. Germline V gives CDR1 DFQATT, CDR2 SNEGSKA (reference sequence). The CDR3 reads CSLLETPGGNYGYTF. The CDR3 DNA reads TGCAGTTTACTAGAGACCCCCGGAGGGAACTATGGCTACACCTTC.

This clonotype was seen ten or more times. The genes are TRBV7-2 and TRBJ1-5; perhaps TRBD1 as D (5 bases). This CDR3 contains 15 residues. Germline loops: CDR1 SGHTA, CDR2 FQGNSA. The V end was cut by 0 bases, the J end by 12 bases, with 18 bases between. The CDR3 region is CASSLAGGGAAIQHF. The CDR3 DNA reads as TGTGCCAGCAGCTTAGCGGGTGGCGGGGCCGCGATCCAGCATTTT.

This clonotype was recorded at least ten times. The rearrangement uses TRBV5-6 and TRBJ1-2; 8 bases are a match to TRBD1. Germline trimming cut 3 bases from V and 6 bases from J; bases unmatched to any gene: 4. The CDR3 totals 13 residues. The germline V gene has CDR1 SGHDT and CDR2 YYEEEE. The DNA for the CDR3 is TGTGCCAGCAGCTCCCCCAGGGGGCATGGCTACACCTTC. Translated: CASSSPRGHGYTF.

Ten or more counts support this clonotype. CDR3 loop: CSGSHGGTEAFF. The DNA for the CDR3 is TGCAGCGGGTCACACGGAGGCACTGAAGCTTTCTTT. The chain is built from TRBV29-1 and TRBJ1-1; D unclear. This CDR3 region has 12 residues. V lost 7 bases and J 4 bases, leaving 13 bases between the germline ends. CDR1 SQVTM and CDR2 ANQGSEA come from the germline V gene.